This TCR beta chain was sequenced in a study of T cells in Graves' hyperthyroidism and ophthalmopathy. Study-wide points: Separating ophthalmopathy from stable hyperthyroidism was achieved by a 13 V-J model.

In this sample, this clonotype turned up many times. Its antigen is currently unknown. TCR beta CDR3 sequences were amplified from RNA transcripts. The HTBI primer set drove a first-round RT-PCR of the TCR CDR3. Using its own MiXCR run on the multiplex PCR reads, TCRdb lists one record per CDR3 protein. The profile shows 300,000 to 400,000 distinct CDR3 sequences, about 15% of them singletons. V lost 0 bases and J lost 2, with 10 bases in between. The length of the CDR3 is 15 residues. In germline, CDR1 is SGHRS, CDR2 YFSETQ. The study enrolled patients aged 18 to 65 with newly diagnosed hyperthyroidism of under 2 months' duration. Thyroid ultrasound, orbital computed tomography, clinical symptoms, and serum thyroxine and TRAb underpinned diagnoses.

Input material: blood. The chain is built from TRBV5-1 and TRBJ2-3; possibly TRBD1 for D (5 bases). This clonotype was obtained from a woman in her sixties or seventies with Graves' hyperthyroidism. CDR3 region: CASSLGGQLTDTQYF. The CDR3 nucleotides read TGCGCCAGCAGCTTGGGGGGCCAGCTCACAGATACGCAGTATTTT.